What follows is one T cell receptor (beta chain) and its context. The CDR3 loop spans 15 amino acids. V dropped 4 bases and J dropped 0; count of bases not matched to a gene: 4. Per the germline V gene, CDR1 is SGHRS and CDR2 is YFSETQ. The source of the sample is a study of blood T cell repertoires in COVID-19. Turning to the study itself: T cells, B-cell-depleted T cells, or PBMCs supplied cDNA or gDNA.

Authors' analysis steps: Using reference gene primer amplification, nucleated cell counts were estimated. Only in-frame clones appear in the TCRdb table, and some are missing; sequencing was by immunoSEQ multiplex PCR. V and J calls and clone size are copied from that table; D and trimming were computed from the DNA. The data show 200,000 to 250,000 clones, 87% seen once. Allocation to cohorts depended on clinical history reported by the participants. The sample taken for sequencing was PBMCs or T cells enriched from blood (not recorded which). This chain joins TRBV5-1 and TRBJ1-5, with 7 bases that match TRBD1. The clonotype originates from a woman younger than 45 with acute COVID-19. The CDR3 bases are TGCGCCAGCAGCCCCGGACAGGATAGCAATCAGCCCCAGCATTTT. Its protein is CASSPGQDSNQPQHF.